Listed below are T cell receptor beta chains from one sample, sequenced in a study of blood T cell repertoires in COVID-19. Measured with immunoSEQ multiplex PCR; TCRdb has only the in-frame clones, and not every one. This sample has over 200,000 clones, with roughly nine tenths found just once. Sequencing was performed on PBMCs or T cells enriched from blood (not recorded which). The receptors were sampled from a human donor in a cohort exposed to, infected with or recovered from COVID-19 (not recorded which). The donor label of this sample is uncertain. Both conserved end residues are part of each CDR3. D genes are given only for firm matches. Not all rows give a size; the values are once, few, many and, for expanded clones, a class.

TRBV4-2	TRBJ1-6	.	TRBD1	CASSQGGPDSPLHF	TGTGCCAGCTCCCAAGGGGGCCCGGATTCACCCCTCCACTTT
TRBV24-1	TRBJ1-5	.	.	CATSGTSHNQPQHF	TGTGCCACCTCCGGGACATCACATAATCAGCCCCAGCATTTT
TRBV5-4	TRBJ2-7	.	TRBD1	CASSPRDRGTYEQYF	TGTGCCAGCAGCCCCCGGGACAGGGGGACTTACGAGCAGTACTTC
TRBV5-4	TRBJ1-1	.	TRBD1	CASSGTGGSKSTEAFF	TGTGCCAGCAGCGGGACAGGGGGCAGTAAATCCACTGAAGCTTTCTTT
TRBV6-2/TRBV6-3	TRBJ1-4	.	.	CASSYDGRTVIEKLFF	TGTGCCAGCAGTTACGATGGGCGGACAGTCATCGAAAAACTGTTTTTT
TRBV11-2	TRBJ1-3	.	.	CASSSIRGSGNTIYF	TGTGCCAGCAGCTCAATTAGGGGCTCTGGAAACACCATATATTTT
TRBV7-6	TRBJ2-3	.	TRBD2	CASSPTSGGKTDTQYF	TGTGCCAGCAGCCCGACTAGCGGGGGGAAGACAGATACGCAGTATTTT
TRBV25-1	TRBJ2-1	.	TRBD2	CASRGGGVYNEQFF	TGTGCCAGCCGGGGCGGGGGGGTATACAATGAGCAGTTCTTC
TRBV19	TRBJ1-2	.	.	CASSIGQLNYGYTF	TGTGCCAGTAGTATCGGACAGCTTAACTATGGCTACACCTTC
TRBV20-1	TRBJ2-3	.	.	CSASLRQGDDTQYF	TGCAGTGCCAGTCTTCGGCAGGGCGACGATACGCAGTATTTT
TRBV10-3	TRBJ1-3	.	TRBD1	CAIETGNSGNTIYF	TGTGCCATAGAGACAGGGAATTCTGGAAACACCATATATTTT
TRBV7-9	TRBJ1-4	.	.	CASSLSGANEKLFF	TGTGCCAGCAGCTTATCAGGGGCTAATGAAAAACTGTTTTTT
TRBV7-3	TRBJ1-1	once	.	CASSLNPGADTEAFF	TGTGCCAGCAGCTTAAACCCAGGGGCGGACACTGAAGCTTTCTTT
TRBV30	TRBJ1-5	few	.	CAWSVGVTQPQHF	TGTGCCTGGAGTGTAGGGGTCACTCAGCCCCAGCATTTT
TRBV12-3/TRBV12-4	TRBJ1-2	.	TRBD1	CASSSTGEGYTF	TGTGCCAGCAGTTCGACAGGGGAAGGCTACACCTTC
TRBV2	TRBJ2-1	.	.	CASSEVINGEQFF	TGTGCCAGCAGTGAAGTTATTAACGGTGAGCAGTTCTTC
TRBV6-4	TRBJ1-1	.	.	CASSRQHGNTEAFF	TGTGCCAGCAGTAGACAGCACGGGAACACTGAAGCTTTCTTT
TRBV14	TRBJ1-1	.	.	CASSQDFWNRENTEAFF	TGTGCCAGCAGCCAAGATTTTTGGAACAGGGAGAACACTGAAGCTTTCTTT
TRBV19	TRBJ2-5	.	TRBD1	CASSPTGGETQYF	TGTGCCAGTAGTCCTACAGGGGGAGAGACCCAGTACTTC
TRBV9	TRBJ1-3	.	.	CASSVGADSGNTIYF	TGTGCCAGCAGCGTAGGGGCAGACTCTGGAAACACCATATATTTT
TRBV5-1	TRBJ2-7	.	TRBD1	CASSLTGGHYEQYF	TGCGCCAGCAGCTTGACAGGGGGCCACTACGAGCAGTACTTC
TRBV9	TRBJ2-7	.	.	CASSGGLGNYEQYF	TGTGCCAGCAGCGGGGGACTTGGAAACTACGAGCAGTACTTC